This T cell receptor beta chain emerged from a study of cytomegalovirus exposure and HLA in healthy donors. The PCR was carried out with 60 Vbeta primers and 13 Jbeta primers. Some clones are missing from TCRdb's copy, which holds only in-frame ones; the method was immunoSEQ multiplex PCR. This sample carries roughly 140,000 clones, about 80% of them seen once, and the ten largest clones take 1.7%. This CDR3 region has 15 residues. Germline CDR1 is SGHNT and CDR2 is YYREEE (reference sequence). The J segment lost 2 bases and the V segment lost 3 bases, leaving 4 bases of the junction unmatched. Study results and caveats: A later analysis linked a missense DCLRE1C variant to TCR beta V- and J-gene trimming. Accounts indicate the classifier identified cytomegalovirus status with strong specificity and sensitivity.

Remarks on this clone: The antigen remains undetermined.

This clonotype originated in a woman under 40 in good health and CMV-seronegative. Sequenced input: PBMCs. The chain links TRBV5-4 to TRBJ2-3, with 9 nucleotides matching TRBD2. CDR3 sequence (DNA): TGTGCCAGCAGCTACCAGCGGGGGGACACAGATACGCAGTATTTT. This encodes CASSYQRGDTDTQYF.